The 12 T cell receptor beta chains listed next were all sequenced from one sample in a study of cytomegalovirus exposure and HLA in healthy donors. PCR involved 60 Vbeta and 13 Jbeta primers. Measured with immunoSEQ multiplex PCR; TCRdb has only the in-frame clones, and not every one. The sample includes roughly 120,000 clones, about three quarters of them seen just once. Sequencing was done on a sample of PBMCs. The receptors were gathered from a woman aged 30 to 39 in good health and CMV-seronegative.

The chain employs TRBV12-5 and TRBJ1-1; 8 nucleotides line up with TRBD1. Per germline, CDR1 LGHNT and CDR2 FRNRAP. V lost 2 bases to trimming and J lost 4 bases; unmatched junction nucleotides: 3. This CDR3 region has 14 residues. The CDR3 region is CASGLSGTGTEAFF. The CDR3 DNA reads as TGTGCTAGTGGTTTGTCCGGGACAGGCACTGAAGCTTTCTTT.

This chain links TRBV30 with TRBJ2-3; D is unclear. This CDR3 comprises 13 residues. V shed 0 bases and J shed 2 bases, with 6 bases lying between them. Germline CDR1 GTSNPN, CDR2 SVGIG (reference sequence). The CDR3 is CAWSVRFTDTQYF. DNA of the CDR3: TGTGCCTGGAGTGTACGGTTCACAGATACGCAGTATTTT.

This clone was seen more than once but under ten times. The chain has TRBV9 and TRBJ2-1; the D gene is possibly TRBD1 (6 bases). Germline values: CDR1 SGDLS, CDR2 YYNGEE. The V gene lost 5 bases and the J gene lost 4 bases, with 10 bases spanning the gap. This CDR3 has 13 amino acids. Written as DNA, the CDR3 is TGTGCCAGCAGTAAAGGGGGTTACAATGAGCAGTTCTTC. Protein sequence: CASSKGGYNEQFF.

This clone occurred a few times. The genes are TRBV19 and TRBJ1-1; 7 positions match TRBD1. The CDR3 has 16 amino acids. The V and J ends lost 7 bases and 0 bases, in that order; junction bases with no gene match: 11. The germline V gene has CDR1 LNHDA and CDR2 SQIVND (reference sequence). The CDR3 region is CASNKYGTAMNTEAFF. In DNA, the CDR3 is TGTGCCAGTAACAAATACGGGACAGCCATGAACACTGAAGCTTTCTTT.

This chain connects TRBV27 to TRBJ1-5; D perhaps matches TRBD1 (5 bases). V lost 5 bases and J lost 7, with 18 bases in between. CDR1 and CDR2 from the germline V gene are MNHEY and SMNVEV (reference sequence). The CDR3 covers 15 residues. The CDR3 DNA is TGTGCCAGCAGTCCCTATCTGGGGCTTGAACAGCCCCAGCATTTT. It yields the protein CASSPYLGLEQPQHF.

The chain carries TRBV6-5 and TRBJ1-1; maybe TRBD1 (5 bases). Between the trimmed V and J ends, which lost 2 bases and 10 bases, there was a span of 14 bases. The CDR3 has 13 residues. Per germline, CDR1 MNHEY and CDR2 SVGAGI. The CDR3 protein is CASSYGGGGIAFF. For the CDR3, the DNA is TGTGCCAGCAGTTACGGCGGCGGGGGAATAGCTTTCTTT.

This clone turned up a few times. The chain employs TRBV2 and TRBJ2-5, with 11 bases lining up with TRBD1. CDR3 size: 14 residues. From germline, CDR1 is SNHLY and CDR2 FYNNEI. The trim removed 6 bases at V and 3 bases at J, leaving 3 bases unmatched. CDR3 sequence (DNA): TGTGCCAGCAGATGGACAGGGGGCGAAGAGACCCAGTACTTC. Its translation: CASRWTGGEETQYF.

The chain joins TRBV5-6 to TRBJ2-7; D is perhaps TRBD2 (5 bases). Germline CDR1 SGHDT, CDR2 YYEEEE. CDR3 length equals 13 residues. Trimming took 0 bases from V and 7 from J, leaving 11 bases between them. The CDR3 DNA is TGTGCCAGCAGCTTGGTCCAAAGGAGGGAGCAGTACTTC. This translates into CASSLVQRREQYF.

The chain carries TRBV28 and TRBJ2-7; weak D call: TRBD1 (6 bases). The V gene's germline CDR1 is MDHEN and CDR2 SYDVKM. The CDR3 runs 13 residues. Trimming left V 6 bases short and J 0 bases short, with 9 bases between. The CDR3 coding sequence is TGTGCCAGCAGCTCGACAGGCTCCTACGAGCAGTACTTC. Translating it yields CASSSTGSYEQYF.

The rearrangement uses TRBV5-8 and TRBJ2-3; D is possibly TRBD2 (7 bases). V dropped 4 bases and J dropped 0 bases, with 15 bases sitting between them. The germline CDR1 and CDR2 sequences are SGHTS and YDEGEE. The CDR3 extends over 16 amino acids. The CDR3 DNA is TGTGCCAGCAGCGGGGGGGCGAAAGGTAGCACAGATACGCAGTATTTT. Protein: CASSGGAKGSTDTQYF.

The sample holds one count of this clone. The chain carries TRBV7-9 and TRBJ2-5; 10 bases fit TRBD2. The junction had 0 bases not matched to a gene; V was cut back by 5 bases and J by 3 bases. The CDR3 covers 13 residues. Germline V gene lookup returns CDR1 SEHNR and CDR2 FQNEAQ (reference sequence). This chain's CDR3 is CASSTSGEETQYF. The CDR3 region has the DNA TGTGCCAGCAGCACTAGCGGGGAAGAGACCCAGTACTTC.

This rearrangement joins TRBV6-1 to TRBJ2-7, with D perhaps matching TRBD1 (5 bases). The CDR3 totals 14 residues. Trimming removed 2 bases at V and 0 bases at J, with 8 bases between. Germline-derived CDR1 and CDR2 are MNHNS and SASEGT. In DNA form, the CDR3 reads TGTGCCAGCAGTGAAACCAGGGTCTCCTACGAGCAGTACTTC. It translates to CASSETRVSYEQYF.